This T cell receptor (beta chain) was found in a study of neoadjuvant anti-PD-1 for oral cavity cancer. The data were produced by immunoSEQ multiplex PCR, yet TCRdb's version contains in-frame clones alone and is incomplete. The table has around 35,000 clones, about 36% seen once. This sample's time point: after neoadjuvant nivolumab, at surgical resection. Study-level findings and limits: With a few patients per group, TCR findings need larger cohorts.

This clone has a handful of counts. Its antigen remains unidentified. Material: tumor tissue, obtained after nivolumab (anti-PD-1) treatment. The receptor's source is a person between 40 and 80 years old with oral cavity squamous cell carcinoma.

The CDR3 is CASSRDSYNEQFF. CDR3 coding DNA: TGTGCCAGCAGCCGGGACAGTTACAATGAGCAGTTCTTC. J is TRBJ2-1 and V is TRBV9; 7 nucleotides agree with TRBD1. Trimming cost V 4 bases and J 4 bases; bases outside gene matches: 2. This CDR3 is built from 13 residues. In germline, CDR1 is SGDLS, CDR2 YYNGEE.